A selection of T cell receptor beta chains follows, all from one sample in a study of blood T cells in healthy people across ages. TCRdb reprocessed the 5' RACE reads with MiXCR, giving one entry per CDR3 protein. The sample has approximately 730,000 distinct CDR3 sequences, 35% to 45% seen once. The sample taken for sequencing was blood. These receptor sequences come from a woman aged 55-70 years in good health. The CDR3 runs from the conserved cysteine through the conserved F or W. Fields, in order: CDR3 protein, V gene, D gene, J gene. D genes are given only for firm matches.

CASSPPSQGDYGYTF | TRBV18 | . | TRBJ1-2
CSAYRDRDSNQPQHF | TRBV20-1 | TRBD1 | TRBJ1-5
CASSLGGVPYNEQFF | TRBV28 | TRBD2 | TRBJ2-1
CASSWRGLNTEAFF | TRBV5-6 | . | TRBJ1-1
CSVINRVQKTDTQYF | TRBV29-1 | . | TRBJ2-3
CASAGTGGSPEAFF | TRBV5-1 | . | TRBJ1-1
CSVEGGPGLAGAQVETQYF | TRBV29-1 | TRBD2 | TRBJ2-5
CASSSFQETQYF | TRBV7-2 | . | TRBJ2-5
CASIPGGAAINYGYTF | TRBV6-5 | . | TRBJ1-2
CSARDRSGRAIDTQYF | TRBV20-1 | TRBD2 | TRBJ2-3
CSVEFSGNTIYF | TRBV29-1 | . | TRBJ1-3
CSVTGDIGAFF | TRBV20-1 | TRBD1 | TRBJ1-1
CASSTVLDYGYTF | TRBV6-6 | . | TRBJ1-2
CASMVQPMNTEAFF | TRBV5-1 | . | TRBJ1-1
CSELSPSNNEQFF | TRBV29-1 | . | TRBJ2-1
CSAPVAGEETQYF | TRBV20-1 | TRBD2 | TRBJ2-5
CASSPGTATNNEQFF | TRBV18 | TRBD1 | TRBJ2-1
CASSLARLETDTQYF | TRBV12-3/TRBV12-4 | . | TRBJ2-3
CASSLQGNEVSNYGYTF | TRBV5-1 | TRBD1 | TRBJ1-2
CASSSGGAQYF | TRBV11-2 | . | TRBJ2-7
CASGLAGVHEQFF | TRBV3-1 | TRBD2 | TRBJ2-1
CAWRGGLAGYNEQFF | TRBV30 | TRBD2 | TRBJ2-1
CASSLPVPYNEQFF | TRBV7-3 | . | TRBJ2-1
CASSRELAGGGNEQFF | TRBV4-1 | TRBD2 | TRBJ2-1
CASSLGEGKWGNIQYF | TRBV7-6 | TRBD2 | TRBJ2-4
CSARGRQPGETQYF | TRBV20-1 | . | TRBJ2-5
CASSFWQGTMNTQYF | TRBV12-3/TRBV12-4 | . | TRBJ2-3
CASSSRDRDQPQHF | TRBV7-2 | TRBD1 | TRBJ1-5
CATTPDSFIYEQYF | TRBV2 | . | TRBJ2-7
CASTERGQSQYF | TRBV6-5 | TRBD2 | TRBJ2-7
CASGSGLREQYF | TRBV7-2 | . | TRBJ2-7
CSARHAGLYEQYF | TRBV20-1 | . | .
CASSLGPTLADTQYF | TRBV5-6 | . | TRBJ2-3
CASSSTGLGEEQYF | TRBV5-1 | TRBD1 | TRBJ2-7
CASSSSGREQFF | TRBV5-1 | . | TRBJ2-1
CASRRDPEQYF | TRBV7-9 | . | .
CSARKHGQGGSTDTQYF | TRBV20-1 | TRBD1 | TRBJ2-3
CASSLAAPGVVGEQYF | TRBV7-2 | . | TRBJ2-7
CASSYRGASTEAFF | TRBV6-5 | . | TRBJ1-1
CASSLEHSQETQFF | TRBV7-2 | . | .
CASTPVGAANTGELFF | TRBV28 | . | TRBJ2-2
CASSLTSGEVTF | TRBV7-3 | . | TRBJ1-2
CASRRQSSYEQYF | TRBV2 | . | TRBJ2-7
CASSYNDGAAKETQYF | TRBV6-2/TRBV6-3 | . | TRBJ2-5
CASNQDRGREVSYGYTF | TRBV28 | TRBD1 | TRBJ1-2
CASSYSEATDTQYF | TRBV6-5 | . | TRBJ2-3
CASSLGWGEVYEQYF | TRBV3-1 | . | TRBJ2-7
CASSVEGLADRTKETQFF | TRBV9 | . | TRBJ2-1
CSARGSIAGDRGNIQYF | TRBV20-1 | TRBD2 | TRBJ2-4
CASSSIGQQYNEQFF | TRBV27 | . | TRBJ2-1
CASSPSPGTSGSGEQFF | TRBV7-8 | TRBD2 | TRBJ2-1
CASSFTRFRAEQYF | TRBV12-3/TRBV12-4 | . | .